The present T cell receptor (beta chain) was sequenced within a study of T cells in Graves' hyperthyroidism and ophthalmopathy. The overall study: Any treatment followed the collection of peripheral blood at initial diagnosis.

RNA transcripts were the template for amplifying TCR beta CDR3 regions. The HTBI primer set drove a first-round RT-PCR of the TCR CDR3. TCRdb ran MiXCR on the multiplex PCR reads and lists one entry per CDR3 protein. This sample has roughly 170,000 distinct CDR3 sequences, with 15% to 20% found just once. Diagnoses were established using clinical symptoms, serum thyroxine and TRAb, thyroid ultrasound and orbital computed tomography. Using around 10 ml of fresh peripheral blood, PBMCs were prepared. The V gene's germline CDR1 is MNHEY and CDR2 SVGEGT. The CDR3 is 13 residues long. Trimming took 2 bases from V and 3 from J, leaving 5 bases between them. This clonotype showed up many times. Its antigen is not known. Study conclusions and caveats: Appearing also in blood were most of the thyroid clonotypes expanded above 0.001.

This chain links TRBV6-2 or TRBV6-3 with TRBJ1-5; D not resolved. The sequence was collected from a woman between 45 and 60 years old with Graves' hyperthyroidism. Sequencing was performed on blood. CDR3: CASSYRFNQPQHF. The CDR3, as DNA: TGTGCCAGCAGTTACAGATTCAATCAGCCCCAGCATTTT.